Shown below are 32 T cell receptor beta chains from a single sample sequenced in a study of blood T cell repertoires in COVID-19. Data came from immunoSEQ multiplex PCR; TCRdb stores just in-frame clones and leaves some out. The sample consists of 250,000 or so clones, 80% to 90% of them appearing once. Sequencing was done on a sample of peripheral blood. These receptors originate from a man in his forties or fifties with acute or convalescent COVID-19.

Only a few counts were recorded for this clone. J is TRBJ2-7 and V is TRBV5-6; 7 bases agree with TRBD1. CDR1 SGHDT and CDR2 YYEEEE come from the germline V gene. The CDR3 sequence is 14 residues long. The junction had 5 bases not matched to a gene; V was cut back by 2 bases and J by 3 bases. The CDR3, as DNA: TGTGCCAGCAGCTTCGGACAGGCGAACTACGAGCAGTACTTC. Its protein product is CASSFGQANYEQYF.

The rearrangement links TRBV18 to TRBJ2-7; 9 bases match TRBD1. V shed 5 bases and J 4 bases; nucleotides not matched to a gene: 9. The CDR3 loop spans 15 amino acids. Germline values: CDR1 KGHSH, CDR2 LQKENI. CDR3 in amino acids: CASSAGGQGVYEQYF. The CDR3 DNA reads as TGTGCCAGCTCAGCAGGGGGACAGGGTGTTTACGAGCAGTACTTC.

This clone was detected a few times. V is TRBV18 and J is TRBJ1-2, with TRBD1 identical over 7 bases. The CDR3 has 14 residues. V lost 4 bases and J lost 0; bases outside the gene matches: 2. CDR1 is KGHSH and CDR2 is LQKENI in the germline V gene. CDR3 in amino acids: CASSQGATNYGYTF. CDR3 nucleotides: TGTGCCAGCTCACAGGGGGCGACTAACTATGGCTACACCTTC.

The rearrangement links TRBV4-2 to TRBJ2-7; weak D call: TRBD2 (6 bases). V lost 3 bases and J 1 base, leaving 13 bases between the germline ends. This CDR3 spans 15 amino acids. Germline-derived CDR1 and CDR2 are LGHNA and YNFKEQ. CDR3 sequence reads: CASSQEGRDSYEQYF. In DNA, the CDR3 is TGTGCCAGCAGCCAGGAGGGAAGGGATTCCTACGAGCAGTACTTC.

This clone has a single count. This rearrangement joins TRBV15 to TRBJ2-7; D uncertain. The V and J ends lost 3 bases and 1 base respectively, with 13 bases between them. The CDR3 consists of 15 residues. Germline CDR1 reads LNHNV; CDR2 reads YYDKDF (reference sequence). CDR3 in DNA: TGTGCCACCAGCAGCCTGTCTCATCGGTCCTACGAGCAGTACTTC. It encodes CATSSLSHRSYEQYF.

V gene TRBV6-5 combines with J gene TRBJ1-5, with 7 bases fitting TRBD1. This CDR3 is built from 13 residues. The junction had 4 bases not matched to a gene; V was cut back by 7 bases and J by 4 bases. Germline V gene lookup returns CDR1 MNHEY and CDR2 SVGAGI. In nucleotides, the CDR3 is TGTGCCAGCACCGGGACAGATAATCAGCCCCAGCATTTT. It is translated as CASTGTDNQPQHF.

The genes are TRBV11-3 and TRBJ2-4, with TRBD2 matching 16 bases. Germline V gene lookup returns CDR1 SGHNT and CDR2 YENEEA. The V segment lost 5 bases and the J segment 7 bases; nucleotides outside the gene matches: 8. The CDR3 extends over 17 amino acids. Here the CDR3 reads CASSLGLAGGRGNIQYF. The CDR3 nucleotides are TGTGCCAGCAGCCTGGGACTAGCGGGAGGGCGCGGTAACATTCAGTACTTC.

For the CDR3, the DNA is TGTGCCAGCAGCGTTTCTCTAGCCAAAAACATTCAGTACTTC. Translating it yields CASSVSLAKNIQYF. V usage is TRBV9 and J usage is TRBJ2-4; D not certain. Germline V gene sequence: CDR1 SGDLS, CDR2 YYNGEE. V lost 2 bases and J lost 0, with 6 bases in between. This CDR3 spans 14 amino acids. Looking up the rest from reference TRBV9 and TRBJ2-4 gives the full variable domain: DSGVTQTPKHLITATGQRVTLRCSPRSGDLSVYWYQQSLDQGLQFLIQYYNGEERAKGNILERFSAQQFPDLHSELNLSSLELGDSALYFCASSVSLAKNIQYFGAGTRLSVL.

A single count supports this clone. J is TRBJ2-3 and V is TRBV9, with D possibly TRBD2 on 5 matching bases. CDR3 length: 12 residues. Trimming removed 4 bases from V and 6 bases from J, with 9 bases in between. CDR1 is SGDLS and CDR2 is YYNGEE in the germline V gene. The CDR3 sequence: CASSLTGDTQYF. The DNA for the CDR3 is TGTGCCAGCAGCCTGACGGGGGATACGCAGTATTTT.

The rearrangement uses TRBV10-3 and TRBJ2-7; 11 bases are shared with TRBD1. Germline CDR1 and CDR2: ENHRY and SYGVKD. V was pared by 10 bases and J by 0 bases, with 8 bases of the junction left unmatched. The CDR3 extends over 15 amino acids. Here the CDR3 DNA reads TGTGCCACAGGACAGGGGGCGGCTAGCTCCTACGAGCAGTACTTC. It encodes CATGQGAASSYEQYF.

This chain uses TRBV5-1 with TRBJ1-1, with 9 bases fitting TRBD1. The CDR3 spans 15 residues. CDR1 is SGHRS, CDR2 YFSETQ, per germline. With V trimmed by 1 base and J by 4 bases, 5 bases remained unmatched. This chain's CDR3 is CASSLTGGGGTEAFF. CDR3 nucleotides: TGCGCCAGCAGCTTGACAGGGGGCGGAGGCACTGAAGCTTTCTTT.

V usage is TRBV7-2 and J usage is TRBJ2-5; D may be TRBD2 (6 bases). The CDR3 has 15 amino acids. Germline CDR1 reads SGHTA; CDR2 reads FQGNSA. V lost 2 bases and J lost 5, with 15 bases in between. The CDR3 DNA is TGTGCCAGCAGCTTACTACGGGGGAGCGGGGAGACCCAGTACTTC. It translates to CASSLLRGSGETQYF.

A note on this clone: Other nucleotide sequences from this sample produce the same CDR3. This sequence joins TRBV12-3 or TRBV12-4 and TRBJ2-7; no definite D call. The CDR3 has 12 amino acids. V lost 3 bases and J 1 base, leaving 4 bases between the germline ends. The CDR3 DNA follows: TGTGCCAGCAGTTTTCGGTCCTACGAGCAGTACTTC. Translated: CASSFRSYEQYF.

The V gene is TRBV6-1, the J gene TRBJ1-2; TRBD1 agrees at 10 bases. The CDR3 runs 22 residues. J was trimmed by 4 bases and V by 2 bases; bases with no gene match: 25. In germline, CDR1 is MNHNS, CDR2 SASEGT. The CDR3 reads CASSERTGGLLARVDRSYGYTF. In DNA form, the CDR3 reads TGTGCCAGCAGTGAACGGACAGGGGGTTTACTTGCGCGGGTAGACAGGAGCTATGGCTACACCTTC.

This clone came up a few times. The DNA for the CDR3 is TGTGCCAGCAGCAGATCCCTTGCGGGGGGATACAATGAGCAGTTCTTC. Translated: CASSRSLAGGYNEQFF. The V gene is TRBV9, the J gene TRBJ2-1; 8 bases fit TRBD2. The CDR3 covers 16 residues. In germline, CDR1 is SGDLS, CDR2 YYNGEE. With V trimmed by 4 bases and J by 4 bases, 10 bases remained unmatched.

The chain couples TRBV10-3 to TRBJ2-7, with 7 bases matching TRBD1. The CDR3 loop spans 14 amino acids. Looked up from germline, CDR1 is ENHRY and CDR2 is SYGVKD. Trimming cost V 7 bases and J 0 bases; bases outside gene matches: 6. This CDR3 reads CAIKPGQTSYEQYF. CDR3 DNA: TGTGCCATCAAACCGGGACAGACCTCCTACGAGCAGTACTTC.

This chain connects TRBV7-2 to TRBJ2-7; no definite D call. The CDR3 is 14 amino acids. V was pared by 3 bases and J by 2 bases, with 11 bases between. Germline V CDR1 and CDR2: SGHTA, FQGNSA. CDR3 protein: CASSFSGQAYEQYF. The CDR3 DNA follows: TGTGCCAGCAGCTTTTCGGGTCAAGCCTACGAGCAGTACTTC.

The chain joins TRBV3-1 (or the pseudogene TRBV3-2) to TRBJ2-7, with 12 bases matching TRBD2. Trimming cost V 6 bases and J 4 bases; bases outside gene matches: 7. Germline V lookup: CDR1 LGHDT, CDR2 YNNKEL (reference sequence). CDR3 length: 15 residues. CDR3 bases: TGTGCCAGCAGTCTGCTAGCGGGGGGGCGTTACGAGCAGTACTTC. Encoded protein: CASSLLAGGRYEQYF.

The chain couples TRBV25-1 to TRBJ2-3; a possible D gene is TRBD2 (5 bases). V was cut by 3 bases and J by 2 bases, with 15 bases left in between. The germline V gene has CDR1 MGHDK and CDR2 SYGVNS. This CDR3 region has 16 residues. The CDR3 spells CASSEGRGAITDTQYF. The CDR3 coding sequence is TGTGCCAGCAGTGAGGGCCGGGGTGCTATCACAGATACGCAGTATTTT.

The chain employs TRBV15 and TRBJ1-2; 8 nucleotides agree with TRBD1. Germline trimming cut 0 bases from V and 13 bases from J; bases unmatched to any gene: 7. There are 13 residues in the CDR3. The germline CDR1 and CDR2 sequences are LNHNV and YYDKDF (reference sequence). Here the CDR3 DNA reads TGTGCCACCAGCAGAGATCGTGGGGACAGGAGCACCTTC. This translates into CATSRDRGDRSTF.

This rearrangement joins TRBV2 to TRBJ1-4; maybe TRBD1 (5 bases). Germline V gives CDR1 SNHLY, CDR2 FYNNEI. The CDR3 spans 13 residues. Trimming cost V 6 bases and J 5 bases, with 10 bases left between them. The CDR3 coding sequence is TGTGCCAGCAGAGGGGCAGCGAATGAAAAACTGTTTTTT. This codes for CASRGAANEKLFF.

The rearrangement joins TRBV27 to TRBJ2-5; D is ambiguous. Trimming stripped 0 bases from V and 0 bases from J, with 5 bases between. This CDR3 has 14 residues. Per the germline V gene, CDR1 is MNHEY and CDR2 is SMNVEV (reference sequence). For the CDR3, the DNA is TGTGCCAGCAGTTTATCCCAGTACCAAGAGACCCAGTACTTC. Translating gives CASSLSQYQETQYF.

This clone came up once. The gene calls are TRBV27 and TRBJ2-7; 8 bases agree with TRBD1. This CDR3 contains 15 residues. V was clipped by 5 bases and J by 0 bases; unmatched bases: 6. Germline assignment: CDR1 MNHEY and CDR2 SMNVEV (reference sequence). The CDR3: CASSVTGGSSYEQYF. Written as DNA, the CDR3 is TGTGCCAGCAGTGTAACAGGGGGGAGCTCCTACGAGCAGTACTTC.

The CDR3 sequence is CASIGGSSGANVLTF. For the CDR3, the DNA is TGTGCCAGCATCGGGGGGTCCTCTGGGGCCAACGTCCTGACTTTC. This chain joins TRBV6-5 and TRBJ2-6; 7 bases are shared with TRBD2. V lost 7 bases to trimming and J lost 0 bases; unmatched junction nucleotides: 3. This CDR3 is built from 15 residues. Germline assignment: CDR1 MNHEY and CDR2 SVGAGI.

This clone was counted a single time. The chain recombines TRBV19 with TRBJ1-2; the D gene is possibly TRBD1 (5 bases). The germline V and J ends were trimmed by 2 bases and 4 bases, with 17 bases remaining between them. The CDR3 sequence is 16 residues long. Germline CDR1 LNHDA, CDR2 SQIVND (reference sequence). DNA for the CDR3: TGTGCCAGTAGTATAACGCCACCCCCGGGGGTCTATGGCTACACCTTC. This translates into CASSITPPPGVYGYTF. The whole variable domain, filled in from reference TRBV19 and TRBJ1-2, reads DGGITQSPKYLFRKEGQNVTLSCEQNLNHDAMYWYRQDPGQGLRLIYYSQIVNDFQKGDIAEGYSVSREKKESFPLTVTSAQKNPTAFYLCASSITPPPGVYGYTFGSGTRLTVV.

The chain has TRBV14 and TRBJ2-5, with TRBD2 as a possible D gene (5 bases). This CDR3 is built from 12 residues. V was trimmed by 6 bases and J by 5 bases, leaving 10 bases between them. Germline values: CDR1 SGHDN, CDR2 FVKESK. The CDR3 coding sequence is TGTGCCAGCAGGGCAGGAGGTGAGACCCAGTACTTC. It encodes CASRAGGETQYF.

In its sample, this clone was seen many times. The chain is built from TRBV6-5 and TRBJ1-4; no reliable D call. Germline CDR1 reads MNHEY; CDR2 reads SVGAGI. V was cut by 6 bases and J by 7 bases, with 12 bases left in between. CDR3 length: 13 amino acids. Written as DNA, the CDR3 is TGTGCCAGCAGCATGGCAAGATCTGAAAAACTGTTTTTT. It encodes CASSMARSEKLFF.

This clone was seen more than once but under ten times. The chain recombines TRBV30 with TRBJ2-3; TRBD2 matches at 12 bases. The germline V gene has CDR1 GTSNPN and CDR2 SVGIG (reference sequence). J gave up 6 bases and V 2 bases, and 6 bases lay outside the gene matches. The CDR3 spans 15 residues. In DNA form, the CDR3 reads TGTGCCTGGAGTCTAGCGGGAGGGCCGGGGGATACGCAGTATTTT. Its translation is CAWSLAGGPGDTQYF.

The CDR3 here is CASSLVTVSYEQYF. CDR3 nucleotide sequence: TGTGCCAGCAGCTTGGTTACAGTCTCCTACGAGCAGTACTTC. J is TRBJ2-7 and V is TRBV5-8; no clear D gene. The V and J ends lost 0 bases and 0 bases respectively, with 7 bases between them. The CDR3 is 14 residues long. CDR1 is SGHTS and CDR2 is YDEGEE in the germline V gene.

This clone was picked up one time. The V and J genes are TRBV11-3 and TRBJ2-3; D possibly corresponds to TRBD2 (6 bases). Trimming took 1 base from V and 9 from J, leaving 14 bases between them. Germline loops: CDR1 SGHNT, CDR2 YENEEA. CDR3 length equals 14 residues. The CDR3 reads CASSLVGGEGTQYF. DNA of the CDR3: TGTGCCAGCAGCTTAGTCGGGGGAGAGGGCACGCAGTATTTT.

The chain employs TRBV14 and TRBJ2-1; 8 bases align to TRBD2. Losses at the gene ends were 3 bases for V and 4 bases for J; bases not matched to a gene: 8. Germline V gene lookup returns CDR1 SGHDN and CDR2 FVKESK. CDR3 length: 16 residues. Written as DNA, the CDR3 is TGTGCCAGCAGCCAGCGAGTACTAGCGGTTTACAATGAGCAGTTCTTC. This translates into CASSQRVLAVYNEQFF.

The V call is TRBV19, the J call TRBJ2-5, with TRBD1 matching over 9 bases. The V segment lost 5 bases and the J segment 3 bases; nucleotides outside the gene matches: 7. Germline V CDR1 and CDR2: LNHDA, SQIVND (reference sequence). This CDR3 comprises 15 residues. CDR3 sequence reads: CASSLLGTGKETQYF. CDR3 DNA: TGTGCCAGTAGTTTGCTTGGGACAGGGAAAGAGACCCAGTACTTC.